What follows are 20 T cell receptor beta chains derived from one specimen sequenced in a study of blood T cells in healthy people across ages. Next came a second PCR, run for about 6 to 12 cycles, which used a sample-barcoded 5' primer along with a J-beta primer mix. TCRdb reanalysed the 5' RACE reads using MiXCR and keeps one entry per CDR3 protein. The sample holds about 800,000 distinct CDR3 sequences, around half seen once. Specimen: blood. The receptors stem from an elderly man in good health.

As to this clonotype: One end of the junction varies from germline; a read error may be responsible. The chain uses TRBV28 and TRBJ2-1, with 14 bases aligning to TRBD2. The CDR3 is 21 residues long. Germline values: CDR1 MDHEN, CDR2 SYDVKM. As DNA, the CDR3 is TGTGCCAGCAGTTCCCTTCGACTAGCGGGAGGGCCCGGAGCTTCCTACTATGAGCAGTTCTTC. This codes for CASSSLRLAGGPGASYYEQFF.

V and J are TRBV20-1 and TRBJ2-7; maybe TRBD2 (6 bases). V lost 3 bases to trimming and J lost 3 bases, with 21 bases between them. CDR1 is DFQATT, CDR2 SNEGSKA, per germline (reference sequence). There are 16 residues in the CDR3. CDR3 DNA: TGCAGTGCTAGTAGGTCCATGGCGGGGCCCCTCTACGAGCAGTACTTC. It codes for CSASRSMAGPLYEQYF.

This clonotype appeared a few times. This chain connects TRBV6-1 to TRBJ2-1, with 8 bases lining up with TRBD2. CDR3 length equals 16 residues. With 2 bases clipped from V and 3 bases from J, the junction kept 6 bases outside the gene matches. Looked up from germline, CDR1 is MNHNS and CDR2 is SASEGT. The CDR3 sequence: CASSENAGGFYNEQFF. The CDR3 nucleotides read TGTGCCAGCAGTGAAAACGCGGGAGGTTTCTACAATGAGCAGTTCTTC.

The chain links TRBV20-1 to TRBJ2-3, with 14 positions matching TRBD2. The CDR3 runs 15 residues. Germline V gene lookup returns CDR1 DFQATT and CDR2 SNEGSKA (reference sequence). CDR3: CTAEGTSGRHYTQYF. The CDR3 region has the DNA TGCACTGCAGAAGGGACTAGCGGGAGACACTATACGCAGTATTTT.

The CDR3 sequence: CSVPRTGNTEAFF. Here the CDR3 DNA reads TGCAGCGTTCCACGGACAGGTAACACTGAAGCTTTCTTT. V and J are TRBV29-1 and TRBJ1-1; TRBD1 matches at 7 bases. Germline V CDR1 and CDR2: SQVTM, ANQGSEA. With 5 bases clipped from V and 2 bases from J, the junction kept 5 bases outside the gene matches. CDR3 length equals 13 residues.

This clonotype occurred a few times. This may arise from a read error, as a much more abundant clone is one base away. The CDR3 protein is CASSADGNTGELFF. The CDR3 nucleotides are TGTGCCAGCAGCGCGGACGGTAACACCGGGGAGCTGTTTTTT. V and J are TRBV7-9 and TRBJ2-2; D unclear. CDR1 is SEHNR, CDR2 FQNEAQ, per germline (reference sequence). This CDR3 has 14 amino acids. Trimming removed 5 bases at V and 2 bases at J, with 9 bases between.

The gene calls are TRBV7-9 and TRBJ2-1, with D possibly being TRBD2 (5 bases). Trimming shortened V by 2 bases and J by 6 bases, and 8 bases separated the two germline ends. The germline CDR1 and CDR2 sequences are SEHNR and FQNEAQ (reference sequence). The CDR3 is made up of 13 amino acids. In DNA, the CDR3 is TGTGCCAGCAGCTTATGGACTTTCAATGAGCAGTTCTTC. It specifies CASSLWTFNEQFF.

The chain links TRBV5-1 to TRBJ2-1; 11 nucleotides match TRBD2. Per germline, CDR1 SGHRS and CDR2 YFSETQ. This CDR3 region has 14 residues. V was pared by 4 bases and J by 12 bases, with 9 bases of the junction left unmatched. CDR3 in amino acids: CASSLSGGAQVQFF. The DNA of the CDR3 is TGCGCCAGCAGCCTTAGCGGGGGGGCTCAAGTGCAGTTCTTC. The whole variable domain, filled in from reference TRBV5-1 and TRBJ2-1, reads KAGVTQTPRYLIKTRGQQVTLSCSPISGHRSVSWYQQTPGQGLQFLFEYFSETQRNKGNFPGRFSGRQFSNSRSEMNVSTLELGDSALYLCASSLSGGAQVQFFGPGTRLTVL.

V usage is TRBV2 and J usage is TRBJ1-1; the D is unclear. Trimming took 7 bases from V and 1 from J, leaving 10 bases between them. CDR3 length: 13 residues. The germline V gene encodes CDR1 SNHLY and CDR2 FYNNEI. The CDR3 spells CASTEGRNTEAFF. The CDR3 DNA follows: TGTGCCAGCACCGAGGGCAGGAACACTGAAGCTTTCTTT.

A word on this clonotype: The junction and the germline gene differ at one end; a read error may be behind it. This chain joins TRBV28 and TRBJ2-4; 9 bases line up with TRBD1. The last part of the DNA fits TRBJ2-7 better; the J call may be wrong. Germline CDR1 is MDHEN and CDR2 is SYDVKM. The CDR3 covers 17 residues. CDR3 sequence reads: CTSSPGQGPVLTYEQYF. The CDR3 bases are TGTACCAGCAGTCCGGGACAGGGACCCGTCCTTACCTACGAGCAGTACTTC.

The CDR3 nucleotides read TGCAGTGCCCCCCCGGTTGGCCTAGCTAACTATGGCTACACCTTC. This codes for CSAPPVGLANYGYTF. The V gene is TRBV20-1, the J gene TRBJ1-2, with D unresolved. The CDR3 loop spans 15 amino acids. The germline V gene has CDR1 DFQATT and CDR2 SNEGSKA (reference sequence). V was trimmed by 6 bases and J by 0 bases, leaving 17 bases between them.

Only a few counts were recorded for this clonotype. The chain combines TRBV5-1 with TRBJ2-2; D perhaps matches TRBD1 (5 bases). Trimming pared 1 base from V and 5 bases from J, leaving 9 bases between. The CDR3 is made up of 14 amino acids. In germline, CDR1 is SGHRS, CDR2 YFSETQ. CDR3 protein: CASSLLGRTGELFF. CDR3 in DNA: TGCGCCAGCAGCTTGCTGGGGCGTACCGGGGAGCTGTTTTTT.

This clonotype has only a few counts. J is TRBJ2-3 and V is TRBV7-2; tentative D call: TRBD2 (6 bases). Germline values: CDR1 SGHTA, CDR2 FQGNSA. The CDR3 extends over 16 amino acids. Trimming stripped 6 bases from V and 0 bases from J, with 16 bases between. CDR3 in amino acids: CASRGRLGGSTDTQYF. In DNA form, the CDR3 reads TGTGCCAGCAGGGGGCGTCTTGGGGGGAGCACAGATACGCAGTATTTT.

The genes are TRBV11-2 and TRBJ2-4, with D perhaps matching TRBD1 (6 bases). Germline CDR1 SGHAT, CDR2 FQNNGV. The CDR3 length is 19 residues. V lost 0 bases to trimming and J lost 0 bases, with 18 bases between them. The CDR3 region is CASSLEADSPSLAKNIQYF. The CDR3 region has the DNA TGTGCCAGCAGCTTAGAAGCGGACAGCCCCTCCCTAGCCAAAAACATTCAGTACTTC.

The chain links TRBV27 to TRBJ1-5, with D unclear. V dropped 2 bases and J dropped 4 bases, with 6 bases sitting between them. CDR3 length equals 13 residues. In germline, CDR1 is MNHEY, CDR2 SMNVEV (reference sequence). In nucleotides, the CDR3 is TGTGCCAGCAGTTTAGGGTGGAATCAGCCCCAGCATTTT. It yields the protein CASSLGWNQPQHF.

This clonotype was counted a few times. The chain couples TRBV29-1 to TRBJ1-2; TRBD1 matches 7 bases. Germline V lookup: CDR1 SQVTM, CDR2 ANQGSEA. Trimming removed 4 bases from V and 6 bases from J; junction bases left unmatched: 5. The CDR3 spans 12 residues. The CDR3 sequence is CSVAGGANGYTF. For the CDR3, the DNA is TGCAGCGTTGCAGGGGGAGCGAATGGCTACACCTTC.

In the case of this clonotype: With a much larger clone just one base away, this may be a read error. The V gene is TRBV27, the J gene TRBJ2-7, with D perhaps TRBD1 (6 bases). There are 12 residues in the CDR3. Germline CDR1 and CDR2: MNHEY and SMNVEV (reference sequence). Trimming removed 11 bases at V and 6 bases at J, with 17 bases between. The CDR3 DNA sequence: TGTGCCGGCAAAGGACAGACAGGCGAGCAGTACTTC. Amino acids: CAGKGQTGEQYF.

The chain uses TRBV27 and TRBJ2-1, with TRBD2 matching 7 bases. V shed 2 bases, J shed 1 base, and the junction held 5 bases outside the gene matches. This CDR3 has 16 amino acids. CDR1 and CDR2 from the germline V gene are MNHEY and SMNVEV (reference sequence). The CDR3 bases are TGTGCCAGCAGTTTAGGGTGGGAGGGGTCCTACAATGAGCAGTTCTTC. Encoded protein: CASSLGWEGSYNEQFF.

The rearrangement uses TRBV5-1 and TRBJ2-4; tentatively, D is TRBD2 (6 bases). CDR3 length equals 15 residues. V was trimmed by 2 bases and J by 3 bases, leaving 12 bases between them. Germline-derived CDR1 and CDR2 are SGHRS and YFSETQ. The CDR3 region is CASSFVGEDKNIQYF. CDR3 in DNA: TGCGCCAGCAGCTTCGTGGGGGAGGACAAAAACATTCAGTACTTC. Together with reference TRBV5-1 and TRBJ2-4, the CDR3 gives the full variable domain: KAGVTQTPRYLIKTRGQQVTLSCSPISGHRSVSWYQQTPGQGLQFLFEYFSETQRNKGNFPGRFSGRQFSNSRSEMNVSTLELGDSALYLCASSFVGEDKNIQYFGAGTRLSVL.

This clonotype has a handful of counts. V is TRBV6-1 and J is TRBJ2-3; D remains ambiguous. Germline V lookup: CDR1 MNHNS, CDR2 SASEGT. There are 12 residues in the CDR3. Trimming left V 4 bases short and J 4 bases short, with 6 bases between. The CDR3 sequence is CASSARADTQYF. Here the CDR3 DNA reads TGTGCCAGCAGTGCTAGGGCAGATACGCAGTATTTT.